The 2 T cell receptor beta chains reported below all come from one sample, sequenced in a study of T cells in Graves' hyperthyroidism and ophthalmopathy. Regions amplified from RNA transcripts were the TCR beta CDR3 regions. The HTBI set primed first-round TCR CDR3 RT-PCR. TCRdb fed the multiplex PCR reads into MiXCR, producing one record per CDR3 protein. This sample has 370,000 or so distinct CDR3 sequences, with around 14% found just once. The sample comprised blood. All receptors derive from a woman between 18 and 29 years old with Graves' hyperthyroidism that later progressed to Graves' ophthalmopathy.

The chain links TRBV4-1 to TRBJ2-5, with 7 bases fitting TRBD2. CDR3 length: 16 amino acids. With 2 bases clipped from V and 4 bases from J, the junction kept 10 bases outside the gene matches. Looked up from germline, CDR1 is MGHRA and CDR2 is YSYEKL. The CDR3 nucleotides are TGCGCCAGCAGCCAATCGGGGGGATGGCAGGGAGAGACCCAGTACTTC. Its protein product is CASSQSGGWQGETQYF.

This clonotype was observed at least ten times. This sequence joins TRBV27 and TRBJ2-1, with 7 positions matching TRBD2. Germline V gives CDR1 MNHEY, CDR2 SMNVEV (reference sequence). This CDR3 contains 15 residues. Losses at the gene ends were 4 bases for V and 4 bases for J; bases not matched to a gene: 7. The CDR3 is CASSSRENSYNEQFF. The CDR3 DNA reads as TGTGCCAGCAGTTCGCGGGAGAATTCTTACAATGAGCAGTTCTTC.